One sample yielded the 19 T cell receptor beta chains listed below, sequenced in a study of blood T cell repertoires in COVID-19. Sequencing used immunoSEQ multiplex PCR; TCRdb keeps in-frame clones, though not all of them. The table records about 110,000 clones, approximately 81% of them present only once. Sequencing was performed on peripheral blood. Receptor source: a man in his forties or fifties with acute or convalescent COVID-19.

This clone was seen more than once but under ten times. In DNA form, the CDR3 reads TGTGCCAGCAGTGACCCCACTAGCGGGCACACCGGGGAGCTGTTTTTT. This sequence encodes CASSDPTSGHTGELFF. The chain employs TRBV6-1 and TRBJ2-2; the match to TRBD2 covers 9 bases. Per the germline V gene, CDR1 is MNHNS and CDR2 is SASEGT. Unmatched junction bases numbered 5, after V lost 3 bases and J lost 3 bases. The CDR3 is 16 residues long.

This chain links TRBV5-1 with TRBJ1-3; 8 nucleotides agree with TRBD1. Germline CDR1 SGHRS, CDR2 YFSETQ. This CDR3 is built from 15 residues. The J segment lost 3 bases and the V segment lost 4 bases, leaving 6 bases of the junction unmatched. Here the CDR3 reads CASSEGTGVGNTIYF. DNA for the CDR3: TGCGCCAGCAGCGAGGGGACAGGCGTTGGAAACACCATATATTTT.

The V call is TRBV7-3, the J call TRBJ2-7; 8 nucleotides match TRBD1. There are 13 residues in the CDR3. The V segment lost 3 bases and the J segment 6 bases; nucleotides outside the gene matches: 4. The germline CDR1 and CDR2 sequences are SGHTA and FQGTGA. Here the CDR3 DNA reads TGTGCCAGCAGCTTTTTCGGACAGGGCGAGCAGTACTTC. This translates into CASSFFGQGEQYF.

The chain is built from TRBV21-1 and TRBJ1-2. TRBV21-1 is deemed a pseudogene. The CDR3 loop spans 17 amino acids. Here the CDR3 reads CASSKWREGLLSYGYTF. CDR3 DNA: TGTGCCAGCAGCAAATGGCGCGAGGGTCTCCTGAGTTATGGCTACACCTTC.

Comments on this clone: This sample includes further DNA sequences coding for the same CDR3. The CDR3, as DNA: TGTGCCAGCAGAACGGGGACAGGGACCTACGAGCAGTACTTC. This codes for CASRTGTGTYEQYF. The chain couples TRBV2 to TRBJ2-7, with 9 bases lining up with TRBD1. The ends lost 6 bases at V and 2 bases at J; junction bases unmatched: 5. Per germline, CDR1 SNHLY and CDR2 FYNNEI. The CDR3 totals 14 residues. Using reference TRBV2 and TRBJ2-7 for the parts outside the CDR3, the full variable domain is EPEVTQTPSHQVTQMGQEVILRCVPISNHLYFYWYRQILGQKVEFLVSFYNNEISEKSEIFDDQFSVERPDGSNFTLKIRSTKLEDSAMYFCASRTGTGTYEQYFGPGTRLTVT.

CDR3 residues: CASSPRTGVNEKLFF. The CDR3 DNA reads TGTGCCAGCAGTCCCCGGACAGGGGTTAATGAAAAACTGTTTTTT. The chain couples TRBV27 to TRBJ1-4; TRBD1 matches at 9 bases. The CDR3 contains 15 residues. J lost 4 bases, V lost 5 bases, and 5 bases had no gene match. CDR1 and CDR2 (germline): MNHEY, SMNVEV (reference sequence).

The chain is built from TRBV9 and TRBJ2-1, with D possibly being TRBD2 (7 bases). The CDR3 has 15 residues. The germline V gene has CDR1 SGDLS and CDR2 YYNGEE. Trimming took off 3 bases at V and 4 bases at J, with 14 bases between the two ends. CDR3 DNA sequence: TGTGCCAGCAGCGGGGCGGGGGCCGCATACAATGAGCAGTTCTTC. As protein: CASSGAGAAYNEQFF.

The chain recombines TRBV18 with TRBJ2-1, with D unclear. Trimming pared 8 bases from V and 6 bases from J, leaving 8 bases between. Germline CDR1 KGHSH, CDR2 LQKENI. The CDR3 has 11 amino acids. The DNA for the CDR3 is TGTGCCAGCCGTTCGGGCAATGAGCAGTTCTTC. Translated, it gives CASRSGNEQFF.

The DNA of the CDR3 is TGTGCCAGTAGCCTTAGGAGGGACAGGGGTGAAAAACTGTTTTTT. Protein sequence: CASSLRRDRGEKLFF. This chain links TRBV19 with TRBJ1-4, with TRBD1 matching over 10 bases. The CDR3 spans 15 residues. Germline V CDR1 and CDR2: LNHDA, SQIVND (reference sequence). After removal of 6 bases from V and 7 bases from J, the junction contained 8 bases not matched to a gene.

The CDR3: CATSQAVPPLEQYF. The DNA of the CDR3 is TGTGCCACCAGTCAGGCCGTTCCCCCCTTGGAGCAGTACTTC. The V gene is TRBV15, the J gene TRBJ2-7, with D unclear. This CDR3 is built from 14 residues. V was clipped by 6 bases and J by 7 bases, with 19 bases between them. CDR1 and CDR2 (germline): LNHNV, YYDKDF (reference sequence).

This sequence joins TRBV3-1 (or the pseudogene TRBV3-2) and TRBJ2-7; 8 nucleotides line up with TRBD1. The CDR3 length is 13 residues. V gave up 2 bases and J gave up 8 bases; unmatched junction bases: 5. Germline V CDR1 and CDR2: LGHDT, YNNKEL (reference sequence). CDR3 DNA: TGTGCCAGCAGCCAACAGACAGGGGAGAAGCAGTACTTC. It codes for CASSQQTGEKQYF.

This clone was observed a single time. The chain is built from TRBV5-6 and TRBJ2-2, with a weak D call TRBD1 (6 bases). Germline V CDR1 and CDR2: SGHDT, YYEEEE. The CDR3 spans 14 residues. Trimming took off 3 bases at V and 5 bases at J, with 11 bases between the two ends. The CDR3, as DNA: TGTGCCAGCAGCTCTACAGGGTGGACCGGGGAGCTGTTTTTT. As protein: CASSSTGWTGELFF. The full variable domain, rest sourced from reference TRBV5-6 and TRBJ2-2, is DAGVTQSPTHLIKTRGQQVTLRCSPKSGHDTVSWYQQALGQGPQFIFQYYEEEERQRGNFPDRFSGHQFPNYSSELNVNALLLGDSALYLCASSSTGWTGELFFGEGSRLTVL.

This chain joins TRBV29-1 and TRBJ1-3; TRBD1 is a possible D gene (5 bases). There are 14 residues in the CDR3. In germline, CDR1 is SQVTM, CDR2 ANQGSEA. Trimming left V 3 bases short and J 4 bases short, with 13 bases between. CDR3 nucleotides: TGCAGCGTTGAGGGGGACTTTGGAGGAAACACCATATATTTT. Translating it yields CSVEGDFGGNTIYF.

The chain is built from TRBV28 and TRBJ1-5, with D tentatively TRBD1 (5 bases). This CDR3 has 12 amino acids. In germline, CDR1 is MDHEN, CDR2 SYDVKM. V was shortened by 3 bases and J by 5 bases, with 5 bases between the two germline ends. CDR3 sequence: CASSLGHQPQHF. The CDR3, as DNA: TGTGCCAGCAGTTTGGGGCATCAGCCCCAGCATTTT. Full variable domain (outside the CDR3, taken from reference TRBV28 and TRBJ1-5): DVKVTQSSRYLVKRTGEKVFLECVQDMDHENMFWYRQDPGLGLRLIYFSYDVKMKEKGDIPEGYSVSREKKERFSLILESASTNQTSMYLCASSLGHQPQHFGDGTRLSIL.

The chain joins TRBV6-5 to TRBJ2-3; 10 nucleotides align to TRBD1. V gave up 5 bases and J gave up 6 bases; unmatched junction bases: 5. The CDR3 is 14 residues long. The germline V gene encodes CDR1 MNHEY and CDR2 SVGAGI. CDR3 amino acids: CASSRQGAFDTQYF. In DNA form, the CDR3 reads TGTGCCAGCAGTCGACAGGGGGCCTTTGATACGCAGTATTTT.

The V gene is TRBV7-6, the J gene TRBJ1-5, with D possibly matching TRBD1 (5 bases). The CDR3 is 15 amino acids. Germline V gene data show CDR1 as SGHVS and CDR2 as FNYEAQ. The V end lost 1 base, the J end lost 3 bases, and 10 bases lay between the germline ends. CDR3 sequence: CASSLEEGFNQPQHF. In nucleotides, the CDR3 is TGTGCCAGCAGCTTAGAGGAGGGGTTCAATCAGCCCCAGCATTTT.

The V call is TRBV7-6, the J call TRBJ2-7, with 11 bases fitting TRBD2. Germline V CDR1 and CDR2: SGHVS, FNYEAQ. The J segment lost 4 bases and the V segment lost 2 bases, leaving 10 bases of the junction unmatched. The CDR3 is 17 amino acids. CDR3 DNA sequence: TGTGCCAGCAGCTTAATCTCAACTAGCGGGAGTGAGTACGAGCAGTACTTC. Translating gives CASSLISTSGSEYEQYF. The full variable domain, its missing parts supplied by reference TRBV7-6 and TRBJ2-7, is GAGVSQSPRYKVTKRGQDVALRCDPISGHVSLYWYRQALGQGPEFLTYFNYEAQQDKSGLPNDRFSAERPEGSISTLTIQRTEQRDSAMYRCASSLISTSGSEYEQYFGPGTRLTVT.

V and J are TRBV30 and TRBJ2-3, with a weak D call TRBD2 (5 bases). Per the germline V gene, CDR1 is GTSNPN and CDR2 is SVGIG (reference sequence). The ends were cut back, 0 bases at V and 6 bases at J, with 10 bases in the middle. The CDR3 length is 13 residues. CDR3 nucleotide sequence: TGTGCCTGGAGTGTAGGGAGCTGGGATACGCAGTATTTT. Translating gives CAWSVGSWDTQYF.

The chain employs TRBV18 and TRBJ2-5; TRBD1 matches 7 bases. The germline V gene encodes CDR1 KGHSH and CDR2 LQKENI. The CDR3 is 18 residues long. With V trimmed by 3 bases and J by 3 bases, 16 bases remained unmatched. CDR3 coding DNA: TGTGCCAGCTCACCCCGGACGGGCGGACCGGGACAGAAAGAGACCCAGTACTTC. Protein product: CASSPRTGGPGQKETQYF.